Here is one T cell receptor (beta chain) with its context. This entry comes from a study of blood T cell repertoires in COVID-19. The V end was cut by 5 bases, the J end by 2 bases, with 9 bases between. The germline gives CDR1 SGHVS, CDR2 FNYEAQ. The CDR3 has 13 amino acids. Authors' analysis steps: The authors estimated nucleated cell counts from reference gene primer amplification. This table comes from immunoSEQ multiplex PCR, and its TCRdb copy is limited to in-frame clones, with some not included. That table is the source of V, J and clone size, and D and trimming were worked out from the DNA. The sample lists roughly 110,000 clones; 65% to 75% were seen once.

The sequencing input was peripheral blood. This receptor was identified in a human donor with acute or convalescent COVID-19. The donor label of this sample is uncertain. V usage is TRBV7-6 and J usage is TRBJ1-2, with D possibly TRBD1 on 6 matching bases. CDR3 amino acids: CASSAGENYGYTF. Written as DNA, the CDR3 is TGTGCCAGCAGCGCAGGGGAGAACTATGGCTACACCTTC.